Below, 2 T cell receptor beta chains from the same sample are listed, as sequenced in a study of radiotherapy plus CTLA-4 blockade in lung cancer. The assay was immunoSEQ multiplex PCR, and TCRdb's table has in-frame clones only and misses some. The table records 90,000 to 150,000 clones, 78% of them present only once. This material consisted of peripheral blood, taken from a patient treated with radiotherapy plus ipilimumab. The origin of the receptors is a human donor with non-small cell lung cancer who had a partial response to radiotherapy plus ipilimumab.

The CDR3 DNA sequence: TGTGCCAGCAGCTTGGTCGCGGGAGTCGGGAGAAATGAGCAGTTCTTC. Its translation: CASSLVAGVGRNEQFF. This rearrangement joins TRBV5-4 to TRBJ2-1; 7 bases align to TRBD2. Per the germline V gene, CDR1 is SGHNT and CDR2 is YYREEE (reference sequence). V dropped 0 bases and J dropped 7; count of bases not matched to a gene: 10. CDR3 length: 16 amino acids.

This chain's CDR3 is CASSFSGAGNHGTQYF. The CDR3, as DNA: TGTGCCAGCAGCTTTTCGGGAGCGGGAAATCACGGTACGCAGTATTTT. The rearrangement links TRBV7-9 to TRBJ2-3; 7 bases fit TRBD2. J gave up 8 bases and V 3 bases, and 14 bases lay outside the gene matches. Germline CDR1 is SEHNR and CDR2 is FQNEAQ (reference sequence). The CDR3 runs to 16 residues.